What follows are 18 T cell receptor beta chains derived from one specimen sequenced in a study of T cells in Graves' hyperthyroidism and ophthalmopathy. RNA transcripts were the template for amplifying TCR beta CDR3 regions. The TCR CDR3 was amplified in a first-round RT-PCR using the HTBI primer set. MiXCR was run by TCRdb on the multiplex PCR reads, yielding one entry per CDR3 protein. The sample shows around 450,000 distinct CDR3 sequences, roughly 15% of them seen only once. Sequences were obtained from blood. The receptors were sampled from a woman younger than 30 with Graves' hyperthyroidism.

In its sample, this clonotype was seen many times. The rearrangement uses TRBV15 and TRBJ2-1, with 10 bases fitting TRBD2. V dropped 3 bases and J dropped 4; count of bases not matched to a gene: 6. CDR1 and CDR2 from the germline V gene are LNHNV and YYDKDF (reference sequence). This CDR3 region has 16 residues. The CDR3 sequence is CATSSTGLAEYNEQFF. Here the CDR3 DNA reads TGTGCCACCAGCAGTACCGGACTAGCGGAATACAATGAGCAGTTCTTC.

This chain joins TRBV7-8 and TRBJ2-7, with D possibly being TRBD2 (7 bases). There are 17 residues in the CDR3. The V and J ends lost 5 bases and 1 base respectively, with 21 bases between them. From germline, CDR1 is SGHVS and CDR2 FQNEAQ. For the CDR3, the DNA is TGTGCCAGCAGCCGTACGGGGGGACATGGGTTATCCTACGAGCAGTACTTC. Translation gives CASSRTGGHGLSYEQYF.

This clonotype is classed as medium-sized. The V and J genes are TRBV9 and TRBJ1-2; D might be TRBD1 (5 bases). This CDR3 region has 16 residues. Germline-derived CDR1 and CDR2 are SGDLS and YYNGEE. Trimming took off 4 bases at V and 4 bases at J, with 20 bases between the two ends. The CDR3 reads CASSPYPGPQGYGYTF. In nucleotides, the CDR3 is TGTGCCAGCAGCCCCTACCCAGGACCCCAGGGCTATGGCTACACCTTC.

This clonotype has just a few counts. The rearrangement uses TRBV7-2 and TRBJ2-2; tentative D call: TRBD2 (7 bases). This CDR3 region has 17 residues. V dropped 0 bases and J dropped 1 base, with 12 bases sitting between them. Germline V gene lookup returns CDR1 SGHTA and CDR2 FQGNSA. CDR3 amino acids: CASSLAGGGGNTGELFF. CDR3 DNA: TGTGCCAGCAGCTTAGCGGGCGGGGGCGGGAACACCGGGGAGCTGTTTTTT.

This clonotype was picked up many times. The chain couples TRBV6-1 to TRBJ2-3; D unclear. Germline V gene sequence: CDR1 MNHNS, CDR2 SASEGT. This CDR3 spans 14 amino acids. The V end lost 2 bases, the J end lost 2 bases, and 8 bases lay between the germline ends. The DNA for the CDR3 is TGTGCCAGCAGTGAAAGTGGGTACACAGATACGCAGTATTTT. Residues: CASSESGYTDTQYF.

This clonotype occurred a few times. The chain is built from TRBV2 and TRBJ1-6; a possible D gene is TRBD1 (6 bases). This CDR3 has 14 amino acids. The germline V gene encodes CDR1 SNHLY and CDR2 FYNNEI. Trimming stripped 2 bases from V and 9 bases from J, with 11 bases between. The CDR3 loop reads CASSERGEGSPLHF. The CDR3 coding sequence is TGTGCCAGCAGTGAAAGGGGGGAGGGTTCACCCCTCCACTTT.

Points on this clonotype: The junction departs from germline at one end; a sequencing error may be responsible. V gene TRBV11-2 combines with J gene TRBJ1-3; D unclear. This CDR3 is built from 16 residues. Per the germline V gene, CDR1 is SGHAT and CDR2 is FQNNGV. CDR3 region: CASSLGGGEQYKSSDF. The DNA for the CDR3 is TGTGCCAGCAGCTTAGGAGGAGGAGAGCAATACAAATCCAGCGATTTT. The full variable domain, rest sourced from reference TRBV11-2 and TRBJ1-3, is EAGVAQSPRYKIIEKRQSVAFWCNPISGHATLYWYQQILGQGPKLLIQFQNNGVVDDSQLPKDRFSAERLKGVDSTLKIQPAKLEDSAVYLCASSLGGGEQYKSSDFGEGSWLTVV.

The V call is TRBV27, the J call TRBJ2-1, with D possibly being TRBD2 (6 bases). Trimming took 8 bases from V and 4 from J, leaving 9 bases between them. Germline lookup yields CDR1 MNHEY and CDR2 SMNVEV (reference sequence). CDR3 length equals 12 residues. As DNA, the CDR3 is TGTGCCAGCCGGGGGTTTTACAATGAGCAGTTCTTC. Its translation: CASRGFYNEQFF.

As to this clonotype: Lacking the conserved final phenylalanine or tryptophan, this CDR3 likely reflects a read error. The chain links TRBV9 to TRBJ2-1, with a tentative D call TRBD1 (7 bases). Germline lookup yields CDR1 SGDLS and CDR2 YYNGEE. CDR3 length: 20 residues. Trimming pared 5 bases from V and 1 base from J, leaving 28 bases between. CDR3 DNA: TGTGCCAGCAGGTCCCCGCCGGCCCAGGGGGGATCCAAGTCCTACAATGAGCAGTTCCTC. Its translation: CASRSPPAQGGSKSYNEQFL.

This clonotype has more than one count but fewer than ten. The chain carries TRBV20-1 and TRBJ1-5, with TRBD1 as a possible D gene (6 bases). With 1 base removed from V and 1 base from J, the gap between germline ends came to 8 bases. Per the germline V gene, CDR1 is DFQATT and CDR2 is SNEGSKA (reference sequence). This CDR3 contains 14 residues. In nucleotides, the CDR3 is TGCAGTGCTAGAGGGGGACAAAGCAATCAGCCCCAGCATTTT. As protein: CSARGGQSNQPQHF.

The rearrangement uses TRBV9 and TRBJ2-7, with D perhaps TRBD1 (5 bases). Germline V gives CDR1 SGDLS, CDR2 YYNGEE. Trimming removed 1 base from V and 2 bases from J, with 10 bases in between. The CDR3 length is 14 residues. The CDR3 here is CASSVNQGPYEQYF. Written as DNA, the CDR3 is TGTGCCAGCAGCGTAAATCAGGGTCCCTACGAGCAGTACTTC.

This clonotype was found many times. The rearrangement uses TRBV28 and TRBJ1-5; a weak D match, TRBD1 (6 bases). Trimming took 7 bases from V and 7 from J, leaving 17 bases between them. This CDR3 region has 14 residues. In germline, CDR1 is MDHEN, CDR2 SYDVKM. CDR3 DNA sequence: TGTGCCAGCAACACACGGGGGGCGAGGCAGCCCCAGCATTTT. Its protein product is CASNTRGARQPQHF.

Many counts were recorded for this clonotype. The V gene is TRBV3-1, the J gene TRBJ2-7; 9 bases agree with TRBD1. Per the germline V gene, CDR1 is LGHDT and CDR2 is YNNKEL (reference sequence). There are 15 residues in the CDR3. Trimming cost V 4 bases and J 1 base; bases outside gene matches: 5. CDR3 nucleotide sequence: TGTGCCAGCAGCCTACAGACAGGGGGGTCCTACGAGCAGTACTTC. It is translated as CASSLQTGGSYEQYF.

Only a few counts were recorded for this clonotype. J is TRBJ1-6 and V is TRBV5-6, with TRBD1 matching over 10 bases. After removal of 2 bases from V and 10 bases from J, the junction contained 3 bases not matched to a gene. Looked up from germline, CDR1 is SGHDT and CDR2 is YYEEEE. This CDR3 has 14 amino acids. The CDR3 nucleotides read TGTGCCAGCAGCTTCGGGACAGGGGTATCACCCCTCCACTTT. Protein: CASSFGTGVSPLHF.

On this clonotype: A much larger clone is a single base away; this may be a read error. V is TRBV19 and J is TRBJ2-5, with 16 nucleotides matching TRBD2. Near its end, the DNA agrees better with TRBJ2-1, so the J call may be wrong. The V gene's germline CDR1 is LNHDA and CDR2 SQIVND (reference sequence). The CDR3 has 15 amino acids. Written as DNA, the CDR3 is TGTGCCAGTAGTGCGGGACTAGCGGGAGGGCAGACCCAGTTCTTC. This encodes CASSAGLAGGQTQFF.

Details on this clonotype: This likely comes from a read error, as the CDR3 has no conserved phenylalanine or tryptophan at its end. The V gene is TRBV9, the J gene TRBJ2-7, with TRBD2 as a possible D gene (5 bases). The CDR3 contains 13 residues. Trimming stripped 3 bases from V and 4 bases from J, with 11 bases between. Germline V gene data show CDR1 as SGDLS and CDR2 as YYNGEE. In DNA form, the CDR3 reads TGTGCCAGCAGCGCCACGGCGGGTTACGAGCAGTACCTC. It codes for CASSATAGYEQYL.

This clonotype has a count of ten or more. The chain joins TRBV18 to TRBJ1-2, with 8 bases lining up with TRBD1. CDR3 size: 14 residues. The ends lost 3 bases at V and 6 bases at J; junction bases unmatched: 6. Germline V gene data show CDR1 as KGHSH and CDR2 as LQKENI. For the CDR3, the DNA is TGTGCCAGCTCACCCGGGACAGGTATCAATGGCTACACCTTC. It specifies CASSPGTGINGYTF. Combining the CDR3 with reference TRBV18 and TRBJ1-2 gives the whole variable domain NAGVMQNPRHLVRRRGQEARLRCSPMKGHSHVYWYRQLPEEGLKFMVYLQKENIIDESGMPKERFSAEFPKEGPSILRIQQVVRGDSAAYFCASSPGTGINGYTFGSGTRLTVV.

This clonotype was detected ten times or more. The rearrangement links TRBV29-1 to TRBJ2-1, with D perhaps given as TRBD1 or TRBD2 (5 bases each). With 4 bases removed from V and 6 bases from J, the gap between germline ends came to 19 bases. This CDR3 has 15 amino acids. Germline V lookup: CDR1 SQVTM, CDR2 ANQGSEA. This CDR3 is CSVVKGTLNVNEQFF. CDR3 sequence (DNA): TGCAGCGTTGTTAAGGGGACCCTTAATGTCAATGAGCAGTTCTTC.